This is a list of T cell receptor beta chains from one sample in a study of T-cell memory formation after mild COVID-19. TCRdb re-called the 5' RACE reads through MiXCR, storing one row per CDR3 protein. The sample shows 150,000 to 200,000 distinct CDR3 sequences, around a tenth of them seen only once. Sequenced sample: PBMCs or a T cell subset sorted from them (not recorded which). The receptors here all came from a man aged 18 to 30 who had mild COVID-19 (a few samples of this study predate the infection). Cell type and time point are not known. Each CDR3 is given with its conserved first and last residue. A D gene is named only where the DNA matches it firmly. A row's size may be missing; if present it is once, few, many or a size class.

cdr3_length j_call clone_size d_call v_call cdr3_nt cdr3_aa
13 TRBJ1-5 few TRBD1 TRBV6-2/TRBV6-3 TGTGCCAGCACAGGACAGGGGCATCAGCCCCAGCATTTT CASTGQGHQPQHF
14 TRBJ2-7 many - TRBV5-1 TGCGCCAGCAGCTTGGTCGGAGGACAGTACGAGCAGTACTTC CASSLVGGQYEQYF
14 TRBJ2-5 once - TRBV5-1 TGCGCCAGCAGTCATACGGGACGCAAAGAGACCCAGTACTTC CASSHTGRKETQYF
15 TRBJ2-3 few - TRBV7-9 TGTGCCAGCAGCTTAGAGGCCGTCCCCACAGATACGCAGTATTTT CASSLEAVPTDTQYF
12 TRBJ1-2 - - TRBV28 TGTGCCAGCAGTTACGAAGGCTATGGCTACACCTTC CASSYEGYGYTF
18 TRBJ1-5 few - TRBV12-3/TRBV12-4 TGTGCCAGCAGTTTCCGGGACCCCCTAGGCAATAGCAATCAGCCCCAGCATTTT CASSFRDPLGNSNQPQHF
13 TRBJ2-7 few - TRBV29-1 TGCAGCGTGGTGGGCCAGGGGTTTTACGAGCAGTACTTC CSVVGQGFYEQYF
13 TRBJ1-5 few - TRBV6-5 TGTGCCAGCGGGGGGAGGGCCAATCAGCCCCAGCATTTT CASGGRANQPQHF
13 TRBJ1-2 few - TRBV20-1 TGCAGTGCTAGCCGGGACAACACCTATGGCTACACCTTC CSASRDNTYGYTF
17 TRBJ1-2 - TRBD1 TRBV7-2 TGTGCCAGCAGCTTAGCGCCGGGACAGGGGAATGGCTATGGCTACACCTTC CASSLAPGQGNGYGYTF
12 TRBJ1-1 - - TRBV20-1 TGCAGTGCTAGAGTGGGGACCGTTGAAGCTTTCTTT CSARVGTVEAFF
15 TRBJ1-1 many - TRBV5-1 TGCGCCAGCAGCTTGGAAGGCGGGCGGAACACTGAAGCTTTCTTT CASSLEGGRNTEAFF
13 TRBJ2-1 - - TRBV4-1 TGCGCCAGCAGCCAAGAACTGAGAAATGAGCAGTTCTTC CASSQELRNEQFF
14 TRBJ1-3 few TRBD1 TRBV12-3/TRBV12-4 TGTGCCAGCAGCGGGACAGGGGTCGGAAACACCATATATTTT CASSGTGVGNTIYF
14 TRBJ1-2 - - TRBV11-2 TGTGCCAGCAGCCCCGCCCCACAGGTCTATGGCTACACCTTC CASSPAPQVYGYTF
14 TRBJ1-1 - TRBD1 TRBV5-6 TGTGCCAGCAGAAGACAGGGGGCGGACACTGAAGCTTTCTTT CASRRQGADTEAFF
18 TRBJ1-5 - - TRBV19 TGTGCCAGTAGTATTCCCCGGGAGGGCGGAATTAGCAATCAGCCCCAGCATTTT CASSIPREGGISNQPQHF
17 TRBJ2-7 - - TRBV4-3 TGCGCCAGCAGCCAGCAACTCGGACAGAGGGTCTCCTACGAGCAGTACTTC CASSQQLGQRVSYEQYF
12 TRBJ1-2 many - TRBV20-1 TGCAGTGCTAGAGATGAATTCTATGGCTACACCTTC CSARDEFYGYTF
13 TRBJ1-1 few TRBD1 TRBV2 TGTGCCACCGCCGGACAGGGAAACACTGAAGCTTTCTTT CATAGQGNTEAFF
14 TRBJ2-5 few - TRBV3-1 TGTGCCAGCAGCCAAGGGGCTGGACAAGAGACCCAGTACTTC CASSQGAGQETQYF
17 TRBJ2-7 - - TRBV11-2 TGTGCCAGCAGCCCACCCCCACAGTACCCCCGCTGGTACGAGCAGTACTTC CASSPPPQYPRWYEQYF
15 TRBJ2-2 few TRBD2 TRBV29-1 TGCAGCGCCATAGCGGGGGGGTCGAACACCGGGGAGCTGTTTTTT CSAIAGGSNTGELFF
15 TRBJ1-1 few TRBD1 TRBV5-1 TGCGCCAGCAGCTCGCAGGGGGCTTCGAACACTGAAGCTTTCTTT CASSSQGASNTEAFF
13 TRBJ1-2 few - TRBV5-1 TGCGCCAGCAGCTTGGAGTGGGGCTATGGCTACACCTTC CASSLEWGYGYTF
12 TRBJ2-5 - - TRBV7-9 TGTGCCAGCAGCCCGACTACTGAGACCCAGTACTTC CASSPTTETQYF
15 TRBJ2-5 - TRBD1 TRBV7-6 TGTGCCAGCAGCGCCACTTACACCAGGGGGGAGACCCAGTACTTC CASSATYTRGETQYF
16 TRBJ2-5 medium-sized - TRBV5-1 TGCGCCAGCAGCTTGGCGGACACCTCCTCGGGGGAGACCCAGTACTTC CASSLADTSSGETQYF
14 TRBJ2-2 few - TRBV7-2 TGTGCCAGCAGTCCCCGGGTGACACCCGGGGAGCTGTTTTTT CASSPRVTPGELFF
14 TRBJ2-5 many - TRBV18 TGTGCCAGCTCGTCGTACGGTCACCAAGAGACCCAGTACTTC CASSSYGHQETQYF
16 TRBJ1-5 - TRBD1 TRBV7-2 TGTGCCAGCAGCTTCACAGGGGGAAGGAGCAATCAGCCCCAGCATTTT CASSFTGGRSNQPQHF
14 TRBJ1-5 few - TRBV6-5 TGTGCCAGCAGTTACTCCTTCAGCAATCAGCCCCAGCATTTT CASSYSFSNQPQHF
14 TRBJ2-3 few TRBD2 TRBV7-2 TGTGCCAGCAGTCTAGCGGGGGGTGTAGATACGCAGTATTTT CASSLAGGVDTQYF
14 TRBJ2-5 once - TRBV20-1 TGCAGTGCTAGAGGAGGAGCTGAGCGGGAGACCCAGTACTTC CSARGGAERETQYF
13 TRBJ2-1 many - TRBV4-2 TGTGCCAGCAGCCAGGTTCGGGGGAACGAGCAGTTCTTC CASSQVRGNEQFF
16 TRBJ2-2 - - TRBV7-3 TGTGCCAGCACCCCGGGAGGCAGGGGGGTGACCGGGGAGCTGTTTTTT CASTPGGRGVTGELFF
14 TRBJ2-5 - - TRBV7-2 TGTGCCAGCAGCTTAGACGGAGCGGCGGAGACCCAGTACTTC CASSLDGAAETQYF
15 TRBJ1-3 - TRBD1 TRBV9 TGTGCCAGCAGCCCCCGGACAGGGAATGGAAACACCATATATTTT CASSPRTGNGNTIYF
15 TRBJ2-3 - - TRBV11-2 TGTGCCAGCAGCTTCGGCCTTGCCTTCACAGATACGCAGTATTTT CASSFGLAFTDTQYF
15 TRBJ2-6 - - TRBV18 TGTGCCAGCTCCCTGGACAGTGTTGGGGCCAACGTCCTGACTTTC CASSLDSVGANVLTF
17 TRBJ2-6 - - TRBV5-1 TGCGCCAGCAGCTCCGGGACTCCCAGCTCTGGGGCCAACGTCCTGACTTTC CASSSGTPSSGANVLTF
14 TRBJ2-2 few - TRBV11-2 TGTGCCAGCAGCTTAGTCCCAGGGTCCGGGGAGCTGTTTTTT CASSLVPGSGELFF
14 TRBJ2-7 - - TRBV10-3 TGTGCCATGGGGAGCCCGAACTTACGGTACGAGCAGTACTTC CAMGSPNLRYEQYF
15 TRBJ2-3 - - TRBV7-9 TGTGCAAGCAGCTTAAGTGGTAGGGACGGCGATACGCAGTATTTT CASSLSGRDGDTQYF
12 TRBJ1-2 few - TRBV24-1 TGTGCCACCGCAGAGGACAGCTATGGCTACACCTTC CATAEDSYGYTF
14 TRBJ2-5 - TRBD2 TRBV28 TGTGCCAGCAGTATGGGAGGGCCAGCAGAGACCCAGTACTTC CASSMGGPAETQYF
15 TRBJ2-5 - TRBD1 TRBV20-1 TGCAGTGCTAACCCACCGAAGGGGACAGCAATTACCCAGTACTTC CSANPPKGTAITQYF
16 TRBJ2-1 - TRBD2 TRBV9 TGTGCCAGCAGCGTAGATGGGGGGGAGCACTACAATGAGCAGTTCTTC CASSVDGGEHYNEQFF
13 TRBJ1-1 few - TRBV20-1 TGCAGTGCAAAGGGACGGGTTTTGACTGAAGCTTTCTTT CSAKGRVLTEAFF
17 TRBJ2-7 - - TRBV4-1 TGCGCCAGCAGCCAAGATCCCGGGGGCACAGTCCCCTACGAGCAGTACTTC CASSQDPGGTVPYEQYF
13 TRBJ1-2 many - TRBV7-9 TGTGCCAGCAGCTTTACTGATAACTATGGCTACACCTTC CASSFTDNYGYTF
15 TRBJ2-2 many - TRBV5-1 TGCGCCAGCAGCTCCGGCGGGGGCGAGGCCGGGGAGCTGTTTTTT CASSSGGGEAGELFF
16 TRBJ2-3 few TRBD1 TRBV7-2 TGTGCCAGCAGCAGGCAGACAGGGGTGCGTTCAGATACGCAGTATTTT CASSRQTGVRSDTQYF
11 TRBJ1-1 few - TRBV12-3/TRBV12-4 TGTGCCAGCAGTTTGGCTTCTGAAGCTTTCTTT CASSLASEAFF
18 TRBJ1-2 many - TRBV5-6 TGTGCCAGCAGCCTCCGACCCACCGGGACTGGATCTAACTATGGCTACACCTTC CASSLRPTGTGSNYGYTF